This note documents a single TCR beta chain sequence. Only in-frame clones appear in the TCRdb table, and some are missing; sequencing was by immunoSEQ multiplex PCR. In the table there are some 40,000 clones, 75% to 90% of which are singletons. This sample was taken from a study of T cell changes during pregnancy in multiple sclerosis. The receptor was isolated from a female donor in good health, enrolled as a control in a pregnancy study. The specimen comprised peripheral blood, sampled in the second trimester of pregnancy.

The CDR3 bases are TGTGCCAGCAGCACTACTTTAGGGACAGGACATGGCTACACCTTC. Its protein product is CASSTTLGTGHGYTF. The chain employs TRBV27 and TRBJ1-2; 8 nucleotides line up with TRBD1. The V gene end was trimmed by 6 bases and the J gene end by 6 bases; junction bases not matched to a gene: 12. Looked up from germline, CDR1 is MNHEY and CDR2 is SMNVEV (reference sequence). The CDR3 sequence is 15 residues long.